The text below deals with one TCR beta chain. Its target is not known. This entry belongs to a study of regulatory T cells in long-lasting Graves disease. Study observations and caveats: Segments TRBV28, TRBJ1-2 and TRBJ2-5 showed preferential usage in persistent disease.

Relying on iRepertoire HTBI primers and Arm-PCR of CDR3 regions, the team built TCR beta libraries. A single record per CDR3 protein comes from TCRdb applying MiXCR to the multiplex PCR reads. Among roughly 560,000 distinct CDR3 sequences, 12% were seen once, and the ten largest hold approximately 9%. Time point given: newly diagnosed GD, antithyroid drugs for less than 3 months. PBMCs provided the RNA from which the TCR library was made. V lost 5 bases, J lost 1 base, and 7 bases stayed unmatched. This CDR3 comprises 15 residues. This same sample was also taken into another study, of T cells in Graves' hyperthyroidism and ophthalmopathy. That paper states: Stable hyperthyroidism: no ophthalmopathy progression over 18 months of follow-up. The TCR CDR3 was amplified in a first-round RT-PCR using the HTBI primer set. The model forecast ophthalmopathy, anticipating it by a median 6.5 months before onset.

This TCR was sampled from a young woman with Graves disease. The starting material was peripheral blood mononuclear cells (PBMCs), obtained at new diagnosis, from a patient treated with antithyroid drugs. This chain links TRBV12-3 or TRBV12-4 with TRBJ2-5; 7 nucleotides align to TRBD1. The CDR3 here is CASSRTGEFQETQYF. The CDR3 DNA follows: TGTGCCAGCAGTCGGACAGGAGAGTTCCAAGAGACCCAGTACTTC.